This T cell receptor (beta chain) appears in the sequencing data of a study of cytomegalovirus exposure and HLA in healthy donors. Study context: In an earlier analysis, some 110 million unique TCR beta sequences were found from some 200 million T cells.

V shed 5 bases and J shed 4 bases, with 6 bases lying between them. The CDR3 contains 12 residues. Per the germline V gene, CDR1 is SNHLY and CDR2 is FYNNEI. This PCR relied on a set of 60 Vbeta primers and 13 Jbeta primers. This table comes from immunoSEQ multiplex PCR, and its TCRdb copy is limited to in-frame clones, with some not included. The sample carries 100,000 to 150,000 clones, 60% to 85% recorded once. Note on this clone: What it binds is not known.

The study's findings and limits: TCR beta chains associated with HLA were, in a later analysis, more clonally expanded than equally common others. In terms of immune exposure information, only CMV serostatus was available.

V is TRBV2 and J is TRBJ2-1; the D gene is possibly TRBD1 (5 bases). The TCR was taken from a woman between 18 and 29 years old in good health and CMV-seronegative. Sequenced material: PBMCs. CDR3 DNA: TGTGCCAGCAGTAGACAGTACAATGAGCAGTTCTTC. Its protein product is CASSRQYNEQFF.